These 15 T cell receptor beta chains came from one sample sequenced in a study of blood T cell repertoires in COVID-19. Sequencing used immunoSEQ multiplex PCR; TCRdb keeps in-frame clones, though not all of them. The data hold about 140,000 clones, with 75% to 90% observed a single time. The sample was peripheral blood. Receptors originate from a woman older than 75 with acute or convalescent COVID-19.

The chain recombines TRBV11-2 with TRBJ1-2, with D possibly matching TRBD1 (6 bases). The CDR3 covers 13 residues. The V gene's germline CDR1 is SGHAT and CDR2 FQNNGV. V was pared by 5 bases and J by 4 bases, with 11 bases between. CDR3 sequence (DNA): TGTGCCAGCAGCGCAGGGGCAGGCTATGGCTACACCTTC. Its protein is CASSAGAGYGYTF.

This clone was recorded once. CDR3 sequence: CASSPFPGTMYNEQYF. CDR3 nucleotide sequence: TGCGCCAGCAGTCCCTTCCCGGGGACTATGTATAACGAGCAGTACTTC. The gene calls are TRBV5-1 and TRBJ2-7; 7 bases are shared with TRBD2. J gave up 5 bases and V 5 bases, and 16 bases lay outside the gene matches. This CDR3 has 16 residues. CDR1 SGHRS and CDR2 YFSETQ come from the germline V gene.

The chain carries TRBV7-9 and TRBJ2-7; D perhaps matches TRBD2 (7 bases). The CDR3 consists of 16 residues. CDR1 and CDR2 from the germline V gene are SEHNR and FQNEAQ (reference sequence). Trimming shortened V by 1 base and J by 7 bases, and 20 bases separated the two germline ends. The CDR3 here is CASSLVGGGSTWEQYF. In DNA form, the CDR3 reads TGTGCCAGCAGCTTAGTTGGCGGGGGCTCTACGTGGGAGCAGTACTTC.

The chain has TRBV5-1 and TRBJ2-5; 8 bases line up with TRBD1. The CDR3 sequence is 15 residues long. V was clipped by 1 base and J by 5 bases; unmatched bases: 7. The germline V gene has CDR1 SGHRS and CDR2 YFSETQ. Here the CDR3 DNA reads TGCGCCAGCAGCTTGTACGGACAGGGTGAGGAGACCCAGTACTTC. It yields the protein CASSLYGQGEETQYF.

CDR3 coding DNA: TGTGCCAGCACCAAGGGGGGAGGTTATGGCTACACCTTC. Protein: CASTKGGGYGYTF. The chain links TRBV7-9 to TRBJ1-2; D possibly corresponds to TRBD1 (6 bases). Per the germline V gene, CDR1 is SEHNR and CDR2 is FQNEAQ (reference sequence). The V end was cut by 7 bases, the J end by 5 bases, with 14 bases between. This CDR3 contains 13 residues.

This clone was seen only once. J is TRBJ2-1 and V is TRBV5-4, with 7 positions matching TRBD1. The V gene end was trimmed by 4 bases and the J gene end by 12 bases; junction bases not matched to a gene: 10. CDR1 and CDR2 from the germline V gene are SGHNT and YYREEE (reference sequence). The CDR3 extends over 13 amino acids. DNA of the CDR3: TGTGCCAGCAGCCAAGAACAGGGGTTTGGGCAGTTCTTC. This translates into CASSQEQGFGQFF.

The J gene is TRBJ2-2, the V gene TRBV5-1; the D is unclear. The length of the CDR3 is 14 residues. From germline, CDR1 is SGHRS and CDR2 YFSETQ. Trimming stripped 6 bases from V and 1 base from J, with 10 bases between. Here the CDR3 DNA reads TGCGCCAGCAACAAGAATATGAACACCGGGGAGCTGTTTTTT. This gives the protein CASNKNMNTGELFF.

The gene calls are TRBV15 and TRBJ1-2; TRBD1 agrees at 9 bases. The J segment lost 6 bases and the V segment lost 0 bases, leaving 5 bases of the junction unmatched. This CDR3 spans 15 amino acids. CDR1 LNHNV and CDR2 YYDKDF come from the germline V gene (reference sequence). CDR3 bases: TGTGCCACCAGCAGAGAAGGTTGGGACAGGGATGGCTACACCTTC. Residues: CATSREGWDRDGYTF.

The rearrangement joins TRBV4-1 to TRBJ1-2; 10 nucleotides agree with TRBD1. The CDR3 consists of 16 residues. In germline, CDR1 is MGHRA, CDR2 YSYEKL. The trim removed 4 bases at V and 7 bases at J, leaving 12 bases unmatched. The CDR3 bases are TGCGCCAGCAGCCCCGGCTCCGGGACAGGGGATTTTGGCTACACCTTC. Encoded protein: CASSPGSGTGDFGYTF.

This clone was picked up a small number of times. This chain joins TRBV6-2 or TRBV6-3 and TRBJ2-7, with a weak D call TRBD2 (5 bases). V shed 0 bases and J shed 6 bases, with 21 bases lying between them. Per the germline V gene, CDR1 is MNHEY and CDR2 is SVGEGT. The CDR3 length is 17 residues. The CDR3: CASSYSLGRTSLLEQYF. CDR3 in DNA: TGTGCCAGCAGTTACTCGTTAGGCAGGACTTCTCTTCTCGAGCAGTACTTC.

The chain joins TRBV7-2 to TRBJ2-3; TRBD1 might be the D (8 bases). The V and J ends lost 5 bases and 7 bases respectively, with 16 bases between them. In germline, CDR1 is SGHTA, CDR2 FQGNSA. This CDR3 comprises 14 residues. CDR3 amino acids: CASSTGGEGNTQYF. CDR3 coding DNA: TGTGCCAGCAGCACAGGGGGGGAGGGGAATACGCAGTATTTT.

CDR3 in amino acids: CASSPGLDTQYF. CDR3 bases: TGTGCCAGCAGCCCGGGACTTGATACGCAGTATTTT. The V gene is TRBV2, the J gene TRBJ2-3; D might be TRBD2 (6 bases). Germline values: CDR1 SNHLY, CDR2 FYNNEI. CDR3 size: 12 residues. Trimming removed 6 bases from V and 6 bases from J, with 10 bases in between.

The genes are TRBV29-1 and TRBJ1-2, with D possibly TRBD1 on 5 matching bases. The germline V and J ends were trimmed by 7 bases and 2 bases, with 17 bases remaining between them. This CDR3 is built from 14 residues. The germline V gene has CDR1 SQVTM and CDR2 ANQGSEA. CDR3 in amino acids: CSALPGGTNYGYTF. The CDR3, as DNA: TGCAGCGCCCTCCCAGGAGGGACGAACTATGGCTACACCTTC.

The rearrangement links TRBV19 to TRBJ1-6; 7 bases align to TRBD1. Per germline, CDR1 LNHDA and CDR2 SQIVND (reference sequence). The V and J ends lost 11 bases and 3 bases, in that order; junction bases with no gene match: 7. This CDR3 spans 14 amino acids. The CDR3 DNA sequence: TGTGCCGGAAGCCGGGACAGCTATAATTCACCCCTCCACTTT. Its protein is CAGSRDSYNSPLHF.

The rearrangement joins TRBV5-1 to TRBJ2-2, with 10 positions matching TRBD1. The ends lost 5 bases at V and 0 bases at J; junction bases unmatched: 13. The CDR3 spans 19 residues. Germline CDR1 is SGHRS and CDR2 is YFSETQ. This chain's CDR3 is CASRRGFRQGASNTGELFF. The CDR3 nucleotides are TGCGCCAGCAGAAGGGGATTTAGACAGGGGGCTTCGAACACCGGGGAGCTGTTTTTT.